This T cell receptor (beta chain) came from a study of blood T cell repertoires in COVID-19. This clone was detected a few times. Authors' analysis steps: Amplification from reference gene primers served as the basis for estimated nucleated cell counts. Profiled with immunoSEQ multiplex PCR; TCRdb holds only in-frame clones, not every one. That table is the source of V, J and clone size, and D and trimming were worked out from the DNA. The sample consists of around 77,000 clones, roughly four fifths of them appearing once. This CDR3 is 15 amino acids long. Germline V CDR1 and CDR2: LGHDT, YNNKEL (reference sequence). Losses at the gene ends were 0 bases for V and 12 bases for J; bases not matched to a gene: 6.

The rearrangement links TRBV3-1 (or the pseudogene TRBV3-2) to TRBJ2-1; 12 nucleotides line up with TRBD2. The source is a woman of 80 years or more with active or convalescent COVID-19. The sequenced material came from peripheral blood. This CDR3 is CASSQEELAGGSQFF. The CDR3 nucleotides are TGTGCCAGCAGCCAAGAGGAACTAGCGGGGGGTTCGCAGTTCTTC.